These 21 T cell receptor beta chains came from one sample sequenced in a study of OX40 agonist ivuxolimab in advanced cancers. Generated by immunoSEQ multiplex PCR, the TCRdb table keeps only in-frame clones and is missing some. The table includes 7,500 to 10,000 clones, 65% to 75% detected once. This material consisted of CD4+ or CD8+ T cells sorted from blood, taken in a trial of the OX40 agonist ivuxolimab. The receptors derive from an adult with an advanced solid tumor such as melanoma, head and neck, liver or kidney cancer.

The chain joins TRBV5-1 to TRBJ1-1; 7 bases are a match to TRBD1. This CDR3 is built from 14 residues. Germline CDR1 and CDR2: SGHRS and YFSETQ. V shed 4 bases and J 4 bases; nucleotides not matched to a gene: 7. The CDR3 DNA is TGCGCCAGCAGCGGTATGACAGGGCCCACTGAAGCTTTCTTT. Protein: CASSGMTGPTEAFF. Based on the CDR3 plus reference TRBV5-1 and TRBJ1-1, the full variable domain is KAGVTQTPRYLIKTRGQQVTLSCSPISGHRSVSWYQQTPGQGLQFLFEYFSETQRNKGNFPGRFSGRQFSNSRSEMNVSTLELGDSALYLCASSGMTGPTEAFFGQGTRLTVV.

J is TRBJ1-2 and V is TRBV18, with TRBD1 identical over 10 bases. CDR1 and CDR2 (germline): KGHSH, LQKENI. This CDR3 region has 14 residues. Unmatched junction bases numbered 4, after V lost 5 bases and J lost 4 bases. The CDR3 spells CASSRTGGAYGYTF. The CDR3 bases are TGTGCCAGCTCAAGGACAGGGGGGGCCTATGGCTACACCTTC.

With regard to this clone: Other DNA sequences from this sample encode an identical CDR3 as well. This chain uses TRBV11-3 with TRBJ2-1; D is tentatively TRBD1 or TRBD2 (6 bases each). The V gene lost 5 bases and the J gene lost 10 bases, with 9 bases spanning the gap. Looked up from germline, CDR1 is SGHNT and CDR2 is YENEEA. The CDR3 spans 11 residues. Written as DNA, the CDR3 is TGTGCCAGCAGCGAAGGGGGGGAGCAGTTCTTC. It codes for CASSEGGEQFF.

This CDR3 reads CASSALAGLPSYEQYF. The CDR3 DNA follows: TGTGCCAGCAGTGCGCTAGCGGGGCTTCCTTCCTACGAGCAGTACTTC. The J gene is TRBJ2-7, the V gene TRBV27, with 9 bases aligning to TRBD2. This CDR3 has 16 amino acids. V was clipped by 5 bases and J by 1 base; unmatched bases: 9. The germline V gene encodes CDR1 MNHEY and CDR2 SMNVEV (reference sequence).

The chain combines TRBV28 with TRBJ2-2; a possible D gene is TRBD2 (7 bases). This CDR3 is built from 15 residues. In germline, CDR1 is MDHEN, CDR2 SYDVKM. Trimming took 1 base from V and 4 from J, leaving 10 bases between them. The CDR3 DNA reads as TGTGCCAGCAGTTTATCAGGGGAGGGCACCGGGGAGCTGTTTTTT. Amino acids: CASSLSGEGTGELFF.

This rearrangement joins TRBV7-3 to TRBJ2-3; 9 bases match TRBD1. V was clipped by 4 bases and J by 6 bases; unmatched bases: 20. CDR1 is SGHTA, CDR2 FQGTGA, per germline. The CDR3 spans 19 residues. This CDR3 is CASSSRFTGTGSVTDTQYF. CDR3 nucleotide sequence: TGTGCCAGCAGCTCTAGATTTACCGGGACAGGGTCCGTTACTGATACGCAGTATTTT.

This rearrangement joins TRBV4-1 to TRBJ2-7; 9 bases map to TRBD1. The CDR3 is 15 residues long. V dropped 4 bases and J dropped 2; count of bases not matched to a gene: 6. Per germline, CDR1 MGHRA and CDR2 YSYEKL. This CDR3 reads CASSPLTGGTYEQYF. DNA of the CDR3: TGCGCCAGCAGCCCTTTGACAGGGGGAACCTACGAGCAGTACTTC.

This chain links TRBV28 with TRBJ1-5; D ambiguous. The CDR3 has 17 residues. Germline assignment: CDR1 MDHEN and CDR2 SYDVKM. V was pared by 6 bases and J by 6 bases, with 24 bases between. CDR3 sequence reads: CASSLGPFFSSSQPQHF. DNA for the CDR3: TGTGCCAGCAGCCTCGGACCTTTTTTTAGTTCGAGTCAGCCCCAGCATTTT.

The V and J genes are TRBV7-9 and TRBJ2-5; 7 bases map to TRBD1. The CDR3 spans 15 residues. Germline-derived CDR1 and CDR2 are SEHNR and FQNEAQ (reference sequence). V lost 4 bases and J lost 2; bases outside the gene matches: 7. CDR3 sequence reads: CASSYAGTEQETQYF. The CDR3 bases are TGTGCCAGCAGCTACGCCGGGACAGAGCAAGAGACCCAGTACTTC.

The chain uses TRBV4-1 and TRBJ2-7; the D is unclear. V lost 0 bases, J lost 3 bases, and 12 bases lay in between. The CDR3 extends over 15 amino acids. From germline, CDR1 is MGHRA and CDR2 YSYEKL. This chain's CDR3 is CASSQDGYGYYEQYF. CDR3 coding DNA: TGCGCCAGCAGCCAAGATGGCTACGGATACTACGAGCAGTACTTC.

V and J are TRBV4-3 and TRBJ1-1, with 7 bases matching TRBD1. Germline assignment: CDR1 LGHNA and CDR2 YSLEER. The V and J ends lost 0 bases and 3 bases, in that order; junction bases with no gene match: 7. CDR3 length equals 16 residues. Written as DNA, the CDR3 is TGCGCCAGCAGCCAAGATTGGACAGGAGGTTACACTGAAGCTTTCTTT. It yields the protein CASSQDWTGGYTEAFF.

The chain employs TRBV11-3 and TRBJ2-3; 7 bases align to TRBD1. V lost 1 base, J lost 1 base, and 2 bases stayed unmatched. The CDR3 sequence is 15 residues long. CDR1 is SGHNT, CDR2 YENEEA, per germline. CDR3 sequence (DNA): TGTGCCAGCAGCTTAGTAGGGGGCGGCACAGATACGCAGTATTTT. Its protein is CASSLVGGGTDTQYF.

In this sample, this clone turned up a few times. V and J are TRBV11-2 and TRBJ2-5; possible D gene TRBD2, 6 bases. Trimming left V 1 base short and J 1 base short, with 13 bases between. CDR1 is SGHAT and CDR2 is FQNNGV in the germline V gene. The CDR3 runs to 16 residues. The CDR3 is CASSLGASVTQETQYF. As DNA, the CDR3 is TGTGCCAGCAGCTTAGGGGCTAGCGTGACCCAAGAGACCCAGTACTTC.

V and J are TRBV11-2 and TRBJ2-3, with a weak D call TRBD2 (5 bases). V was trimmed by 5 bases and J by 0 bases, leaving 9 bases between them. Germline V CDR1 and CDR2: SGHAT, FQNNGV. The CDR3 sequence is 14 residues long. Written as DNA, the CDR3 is TGTGCCAGCAGCCCTAGGACTAGCACAGATACGCAGTATTTT. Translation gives CASSPRTSTDTQYF.

Written as DNA, the CDR3 is TGTGCCAGCAGTTACTCGCCGGGGGCGGCTGGCTATGGCTACACCTTC. Protein product: CASSYSPGAAGYGYTF. The chain has TRBV6-5 and TRBJ1-2; a possible D gene is TRBD1 (6 bases). Germline CDR1 MNHEY, CDR2 SVGAGI. CDR3 size: 16 residues. The V and J ends lost 0 bases and 4 bases respectively, with 15 bases between them.

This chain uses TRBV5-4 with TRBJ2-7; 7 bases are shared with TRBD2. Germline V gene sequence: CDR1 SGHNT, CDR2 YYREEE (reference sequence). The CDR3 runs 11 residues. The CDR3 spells CGRGGGYEQYF. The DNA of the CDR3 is TGTGGGCGGGGCGGGGGCTACGAGCAGTACTTC.

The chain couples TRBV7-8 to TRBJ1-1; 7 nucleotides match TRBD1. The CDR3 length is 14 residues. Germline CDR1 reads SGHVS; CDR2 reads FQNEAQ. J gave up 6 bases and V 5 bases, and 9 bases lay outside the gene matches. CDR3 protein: CASSTHRGGAEAFF. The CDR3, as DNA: TGTGCCAGCAGCACTCACAGGGGAGGGGCTGAAGCTTTCTTT.

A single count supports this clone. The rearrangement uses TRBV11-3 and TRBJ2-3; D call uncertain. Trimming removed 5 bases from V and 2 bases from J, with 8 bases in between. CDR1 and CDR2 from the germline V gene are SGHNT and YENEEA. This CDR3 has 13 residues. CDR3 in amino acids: CASSPQNTDTQYF. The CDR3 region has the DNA TGTGCCAGCAGCCCACAGAACACAGATACGCAGTATTTT.

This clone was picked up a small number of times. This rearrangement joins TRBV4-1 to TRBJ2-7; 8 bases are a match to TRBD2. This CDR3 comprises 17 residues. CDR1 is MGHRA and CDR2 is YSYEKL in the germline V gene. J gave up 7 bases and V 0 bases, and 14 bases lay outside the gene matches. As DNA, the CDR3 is TGCGCCAGCAGCCAAGATTTTACTAGCGGTGCCCGGGGGGAGCAGTACTTC. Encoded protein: CASSQDFTSGARGEQYF.

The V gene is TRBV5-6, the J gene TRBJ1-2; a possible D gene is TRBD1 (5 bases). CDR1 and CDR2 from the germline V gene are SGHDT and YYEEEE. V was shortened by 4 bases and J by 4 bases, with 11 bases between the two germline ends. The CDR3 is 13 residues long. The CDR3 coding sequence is TGTGCCAGCAGCGGGACGGAGGTCTATGGCTACACCTTC. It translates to CASSGTEVYGYTF.

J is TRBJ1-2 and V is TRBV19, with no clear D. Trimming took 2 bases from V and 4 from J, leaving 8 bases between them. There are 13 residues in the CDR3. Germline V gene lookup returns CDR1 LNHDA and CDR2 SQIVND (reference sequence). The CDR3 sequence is CASSISTAYGYTF. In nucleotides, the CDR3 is TGTGCCAGTAGTATATCGACGGCCTATGGCTACACCTTC.